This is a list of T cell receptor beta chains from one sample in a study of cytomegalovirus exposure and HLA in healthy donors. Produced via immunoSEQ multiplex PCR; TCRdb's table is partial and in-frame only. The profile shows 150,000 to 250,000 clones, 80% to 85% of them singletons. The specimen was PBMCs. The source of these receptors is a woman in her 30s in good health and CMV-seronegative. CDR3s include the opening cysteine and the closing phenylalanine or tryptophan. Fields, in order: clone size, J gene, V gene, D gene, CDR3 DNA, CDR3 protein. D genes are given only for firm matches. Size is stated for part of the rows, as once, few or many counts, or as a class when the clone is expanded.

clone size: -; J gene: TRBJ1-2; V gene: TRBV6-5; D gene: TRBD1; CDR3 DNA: TGTGCCAGCAGGCCTCCCGGGACAGGGGGCTACACCTTC; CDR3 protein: CASRPPGTGGYTF
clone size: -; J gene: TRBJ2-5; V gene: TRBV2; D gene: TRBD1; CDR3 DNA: TGTGCCAGCAGTGGGCAGGGGGCGCCCCAAGAGACCCAGTACTTC; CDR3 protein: CASSGQGAPQETQYF
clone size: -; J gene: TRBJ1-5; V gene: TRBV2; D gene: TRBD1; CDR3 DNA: TGTGCCAGCAGCGAGACAGGGCTGGGGAATCAGCCCCAGCATTTT; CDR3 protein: CASSETGLGNQPQHF
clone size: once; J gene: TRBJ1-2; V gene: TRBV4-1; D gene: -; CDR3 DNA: TGCGCCAGCAGCCGGACAGCGAGCTATGGCTACACCTTC; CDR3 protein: CASSRTASYGYTF
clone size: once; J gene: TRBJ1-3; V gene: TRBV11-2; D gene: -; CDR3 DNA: TGTGCCAGCAGCTTGGGTCAGACAACTGGAAACACCATATATTTT; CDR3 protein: CASSLGQTTGNTIYF
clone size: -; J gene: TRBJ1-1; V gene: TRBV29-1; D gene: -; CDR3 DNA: TGCAGCGCACCGGGGGGGAGCACACGCGGGGCTGCCCGGACTGAAGCTTTCTTT; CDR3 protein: CSAPGGSTRGAARTEAFF
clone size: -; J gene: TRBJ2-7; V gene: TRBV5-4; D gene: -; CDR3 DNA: TGTGCCAGCAGCCCGGCAGGGCCGAACTACGAGCAGTACTTC; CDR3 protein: CASSPAGPNYEQYF
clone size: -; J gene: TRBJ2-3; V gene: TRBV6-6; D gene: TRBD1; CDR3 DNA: TGTGCCAGCAGGGGACAGGCCCTCACAGATACGCAGTATTTT; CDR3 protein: CASRGQALTDTQYF
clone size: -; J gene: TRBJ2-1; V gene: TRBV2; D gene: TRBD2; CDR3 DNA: TGTGCCAGCAGAGAGCGGGGGGGCTCTTACAATGAGCAGTTCTTC; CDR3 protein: CASRERGGSYNEQFF
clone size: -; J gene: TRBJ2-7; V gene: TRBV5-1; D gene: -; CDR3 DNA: TGCGCCAGCAGCGTCCAGCGGTCCTACGAGCAGTACTTC; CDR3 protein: CASSVQRSYEQYF
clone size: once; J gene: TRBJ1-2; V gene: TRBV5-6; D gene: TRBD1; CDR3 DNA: TGTGCCAGCACCTTGGATCACAGGGGGGATGGCTACACCTTC; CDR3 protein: CASTLDHRGDGYTF
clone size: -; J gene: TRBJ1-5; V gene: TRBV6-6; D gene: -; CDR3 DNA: TGTGCCAGCGGGGGGGGCAATCAGCCCCAGCATTTT; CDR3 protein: CASGGGNQPQHF
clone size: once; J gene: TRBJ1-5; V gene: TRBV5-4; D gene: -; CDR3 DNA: TGTGCCAGCAGCTTAAACAGGGATGGGCCCCAGCATTTT; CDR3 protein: CASSLNRDGPQHF
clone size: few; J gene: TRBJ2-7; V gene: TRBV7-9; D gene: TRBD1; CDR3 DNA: TGTGCCAGCAGCTCCCGGGACAGTCCGTACGAGCAGTACTTC; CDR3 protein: CASSSRDSPYEQYF
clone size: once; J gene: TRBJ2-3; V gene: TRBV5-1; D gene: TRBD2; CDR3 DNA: TGCGCCAGCAGCTTCCAGACTAGCTTGAGGCCGGTTGATACGCAGTATTTT; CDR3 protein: CASSFQTSLRPVDTQYF
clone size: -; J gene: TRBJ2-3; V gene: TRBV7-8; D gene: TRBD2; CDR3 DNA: TGTGCCAGCCGACTAGCGGGGGCCAGCACAGATACGCAGTATTTT; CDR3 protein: CASRLAGASTDTQYF
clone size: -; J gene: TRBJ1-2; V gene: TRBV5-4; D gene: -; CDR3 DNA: TGTGCCAGCAGCTTGTCAGTCATGTCCTATGGCTACACCTTC; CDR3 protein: CASSLSVMSYGYTF
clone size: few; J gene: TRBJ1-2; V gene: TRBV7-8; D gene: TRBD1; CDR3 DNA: TGTGCCAGCAGCCCATACCGACAGGGGGCAGGCTATGGCTACACCTTC; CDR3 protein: CASSPYRQGAGYGYTF
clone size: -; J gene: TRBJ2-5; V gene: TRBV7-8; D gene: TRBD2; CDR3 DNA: TGTGCCAGCAGCCAGCGGGAGGGAAAAGAGACCCAGTACTTC; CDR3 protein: CASSQREGKETQYF
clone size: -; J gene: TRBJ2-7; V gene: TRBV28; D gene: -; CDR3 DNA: TGTGCCAGCAGTTTAGGGGGCGGCGAGCAGTACTTC; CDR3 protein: CASSLGGGEQYF
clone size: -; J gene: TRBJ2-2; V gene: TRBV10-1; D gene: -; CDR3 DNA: TGCGCCAGCAGTCTTGGACATAACACCGGGGAGCTGTTTTTT; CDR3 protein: CASSLGHNTGELFF
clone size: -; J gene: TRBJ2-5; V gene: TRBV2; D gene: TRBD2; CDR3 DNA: TGTGCCAGCAGCGCTCGGGGGGGGGAGACCCAGTACTTC; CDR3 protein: CASSARGGETQYF
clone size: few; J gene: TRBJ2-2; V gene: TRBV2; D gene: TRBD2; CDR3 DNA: TGTGCCAGCAGTAATTCGGGGGGGCTTGGGACCGGGGAGCTGTTTTTT; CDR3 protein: CASSNSGGLGTGELFF
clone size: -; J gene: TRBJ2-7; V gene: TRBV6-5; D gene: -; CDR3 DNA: TGTGCCAGCAGTTCGGGAGACAGGGTTGACGAGCAGTACTTC; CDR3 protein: CASSSGDRVDEQYF
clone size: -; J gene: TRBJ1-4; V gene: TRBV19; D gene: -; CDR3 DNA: TGTGCCAGTAGTAGCGCAGGTGTTGAAAAACTGTTTTTT; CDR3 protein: CASSSAGVEKLFF
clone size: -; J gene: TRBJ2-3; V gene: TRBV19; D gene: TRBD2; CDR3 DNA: TGTGCCAGTAAGGGGACTAGCGGGGCCCTTAGCACAGATACGCAGTATTTT; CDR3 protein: CASKGTSGALSTDTQYF
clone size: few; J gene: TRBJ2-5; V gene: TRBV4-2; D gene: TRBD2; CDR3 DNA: TGTGCCAGCAGGACCGGGACTAGCGGGGGTGAGACCCAGTACTTC; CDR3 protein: CASRTGTSGGETQYF
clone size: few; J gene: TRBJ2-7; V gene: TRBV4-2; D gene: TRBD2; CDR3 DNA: TGTGCCAGCAGCGAACTAGCGGACTACGAGCAGTACTTC; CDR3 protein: CASSELADYEQYF
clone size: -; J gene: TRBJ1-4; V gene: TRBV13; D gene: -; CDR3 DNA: TGTGCCAGCAGATCCAGGGGATATGAAAAACTGTTTTTT; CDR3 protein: CASRSRGYEKLFF
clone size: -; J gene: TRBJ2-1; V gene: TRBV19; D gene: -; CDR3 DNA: TGTGCCAGTAGTCTTATGGACTTGCCTAGCTCCTACAATGAGCAGTTCTTC; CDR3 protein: CASSLMDLPSSYNEQFF
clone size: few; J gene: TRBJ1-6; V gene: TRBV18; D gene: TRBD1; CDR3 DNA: TGTGCCAGCTCACCGGGACAGGGTGTGAATTCACCCCTCCACTTT; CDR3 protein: CASSPGQGVNSPLHF
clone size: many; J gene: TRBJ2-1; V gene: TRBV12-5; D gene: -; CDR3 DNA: TGTGCTAGTGGTTTCTGGGGCTATGAGCAGTTCTTC; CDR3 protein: CASGFWGYEQFF
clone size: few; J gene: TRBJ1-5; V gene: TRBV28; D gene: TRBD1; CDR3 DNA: TGTGCCAGTGGGGGACAGCTGAGATATAGCAATCAGCCCCAGCATTTT; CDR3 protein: CASGGQLRYSNQPQHF
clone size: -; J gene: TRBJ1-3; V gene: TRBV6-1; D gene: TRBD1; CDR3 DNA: TGTGCCAGCAGAGCCGGGACAGGGGGAGTAAACACCATATATTTT; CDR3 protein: CASRAGTGGVNTIYF
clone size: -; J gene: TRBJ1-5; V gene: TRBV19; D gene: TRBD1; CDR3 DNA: TGTGCCAGTAGTAAGACAGGGATGGATCAGCCCCAGCATTTT; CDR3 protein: CASSKTGMDQPQHF
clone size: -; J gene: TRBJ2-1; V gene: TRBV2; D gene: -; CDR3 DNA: TGTGCCAGCACCGAAGGGCTAGCGGAGCAGTTCTTC; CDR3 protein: CASTEGLAEQFF
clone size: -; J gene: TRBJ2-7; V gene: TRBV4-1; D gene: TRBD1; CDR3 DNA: TGCGCCAGCAGGTTTGGACAGGGGGACTCCTACGAGCAGTACTTC; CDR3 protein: CASRFGQGDSYEQYF
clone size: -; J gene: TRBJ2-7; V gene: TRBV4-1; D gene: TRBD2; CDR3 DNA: TGCGCCAGCAGCCAAGAACTAGCGGGGGGATCCTACGAGCAGTACTTC; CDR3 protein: CASSQELAGGSYEQYF